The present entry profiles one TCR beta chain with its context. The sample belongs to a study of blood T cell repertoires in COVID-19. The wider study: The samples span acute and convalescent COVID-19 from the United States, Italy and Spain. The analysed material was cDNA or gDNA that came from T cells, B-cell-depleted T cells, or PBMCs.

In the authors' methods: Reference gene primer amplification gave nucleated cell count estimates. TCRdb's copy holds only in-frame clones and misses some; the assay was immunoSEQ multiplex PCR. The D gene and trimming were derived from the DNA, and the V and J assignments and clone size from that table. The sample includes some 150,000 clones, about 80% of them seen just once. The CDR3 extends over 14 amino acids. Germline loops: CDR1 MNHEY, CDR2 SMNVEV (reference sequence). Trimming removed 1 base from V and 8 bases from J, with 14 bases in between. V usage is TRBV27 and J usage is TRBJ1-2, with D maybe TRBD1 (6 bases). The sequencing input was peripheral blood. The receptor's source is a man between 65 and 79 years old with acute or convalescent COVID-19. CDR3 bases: TGTGCCAGCAGTTTATTCCCTCGACAGGAGGGCTACACCTTC. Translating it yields CASSLFPRQEGYTF.